This TCR beta chain came from a study of T cell changes during pregnancy in multiple sclerosis. Generated by immunoSEQ multiplex PCR, the TCRdb table keeps only in-frame clones and is missing some. The sample yields approximately 13,000 clones, roughly 94% seen once. V lost 11 bases and J 0 bases, leaving 18 bases between the germline ends. Germline values: CDR1 SNHLY, CDR2 FYNNEI. The CDR3 runs 15 residues. This sample comprised CD4+ T cells from peripheral blood mononuclear cells, obtained before pregnancy. This TCR came from a female donor with multiple sclerosis, enrolled in a pregnancy study. The chain combines TRBV2 with TRBJ2-3, with a tentative D call TRBD2 (6 bases). CDR3 region: CAGRRWDSSTDTQYF. CDR3 in DNA: TGTGCCGGCCGGAGGTGGGACTCTAGCACAGATACGCAGTATTTT.